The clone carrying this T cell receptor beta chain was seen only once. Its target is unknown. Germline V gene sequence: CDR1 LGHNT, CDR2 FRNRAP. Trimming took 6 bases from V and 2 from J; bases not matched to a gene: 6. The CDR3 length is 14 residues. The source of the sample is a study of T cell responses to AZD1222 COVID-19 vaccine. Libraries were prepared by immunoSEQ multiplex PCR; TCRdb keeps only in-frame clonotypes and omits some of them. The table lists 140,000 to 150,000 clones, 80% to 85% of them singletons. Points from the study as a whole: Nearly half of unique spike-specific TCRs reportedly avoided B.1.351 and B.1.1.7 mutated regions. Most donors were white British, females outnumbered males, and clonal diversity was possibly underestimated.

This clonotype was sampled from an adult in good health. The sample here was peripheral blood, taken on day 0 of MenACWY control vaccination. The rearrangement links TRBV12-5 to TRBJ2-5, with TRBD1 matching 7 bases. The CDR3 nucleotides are TGTGCTAGTGGACCCGGGACAGCACAAGAGACCCAGTACTTC. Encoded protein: CASGPGTAQETQYF.